The sample holds many counts of the clone carrying this T cell receptor beta chain. What it binds is not known. This entry belongs to a study of Graves' ophthalmopathy and Graves' hyperthyroidism. The wider study: Researchers obtained peripheral blood at initial diagnosis, before any treatment had begun.

The study's findings and limits: Clonotypes were expanded in thyroid at above 0.001 frequency, and most also appeared in blood.

Amplified material comprised TCR beta CDR3 regions derived from RNA transcripts. Investigators did first-round RT-PCR with HTBI primers, then second-round multiplex PCR. TCRdb independently ran MiXCR on the multiplex PCR reads; one entry per CDR3 protein. This table holds roughly 400,000 distinct CDR3 sequences, 15% to 20% found once. CDR1 and CDR2 (germline): MNHNS, SASEGT. The CDR3 sequence is 16 residues long. V was pared by 3 bases and J by 5 bases, with 10 bases of the junction left unmatched. The authors used Ficoll-Paque density gradient centrifugation to separate PBMCs. The input was around 9 ml of fresh peripheral blood.

This rearrangement joins TRBV6-1 to TRBJ1-5; 7 bases are shared with TRBD1. Source material: peripheral blood. This receptor was taken from an adult woman with stable Graves' hyperthyroidism. The CDR3 bases are TGTGCCAGCAGTGAGGACCGACAGGGCTTTTATCAGCCCCAGCATTTT. It yields the protein CASSEDRQGFYQPQHF.